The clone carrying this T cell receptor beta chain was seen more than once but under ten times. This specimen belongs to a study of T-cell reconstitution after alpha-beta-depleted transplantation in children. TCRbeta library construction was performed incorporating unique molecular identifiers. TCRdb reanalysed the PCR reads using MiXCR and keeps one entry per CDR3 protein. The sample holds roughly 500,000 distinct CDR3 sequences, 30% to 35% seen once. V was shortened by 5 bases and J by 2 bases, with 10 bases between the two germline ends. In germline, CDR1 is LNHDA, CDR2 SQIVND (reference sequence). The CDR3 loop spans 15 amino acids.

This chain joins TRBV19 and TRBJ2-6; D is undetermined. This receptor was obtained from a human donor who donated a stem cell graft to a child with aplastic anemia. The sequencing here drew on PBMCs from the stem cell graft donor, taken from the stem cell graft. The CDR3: CASSSAGAGANVLTF. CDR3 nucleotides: TGTGCCAGTAGTTCAGCAGGAGCTGGGGCCAACGTCCTGACTTTC.